This T cell receptor (beta chain) originates from a study of cytomegalovirus exposure and HLA in healthy donors. TCRdb's copy holds only in-frame clones and misses some; the assay was immunoSEQ multiplex PCR. This table has roughly 190,000 clones, roughly 86% appearing once. The CDR3 extends over 15 amino acids. Germline V CDR1 and CDR2: SGHAT, FQDESV (reference sequence). Trimming removed 1 base from V and 8 bases from J, with 14 bases in between. Comment on this clone: The antigen is undetermined.

It was the approximately 110-subject validation cohort, separate from the approximately 700-subject first cohort, to which the donors belonged. Broader study findings: According to the study, about 180 TCR beta chains were cytomegalovirus-associated. Rare TCR sequences predominated, though certain public TCRs were found in many donors.

Sequencing was carried out using PBMCs. This receptor was obtained from a young man in good health and CMV-seropositive. The chain carries TRBV11-1 and TRBJ1-4; tentatively, D is TRBD1 (6 bases). CDR3 sequence: CASSLDGGFDEKLFF. The CDR3 region has the DNA TGTGCCAGCAGCTTAGACGGGGGCTTCGACGAAAAACTGTTTTTT.